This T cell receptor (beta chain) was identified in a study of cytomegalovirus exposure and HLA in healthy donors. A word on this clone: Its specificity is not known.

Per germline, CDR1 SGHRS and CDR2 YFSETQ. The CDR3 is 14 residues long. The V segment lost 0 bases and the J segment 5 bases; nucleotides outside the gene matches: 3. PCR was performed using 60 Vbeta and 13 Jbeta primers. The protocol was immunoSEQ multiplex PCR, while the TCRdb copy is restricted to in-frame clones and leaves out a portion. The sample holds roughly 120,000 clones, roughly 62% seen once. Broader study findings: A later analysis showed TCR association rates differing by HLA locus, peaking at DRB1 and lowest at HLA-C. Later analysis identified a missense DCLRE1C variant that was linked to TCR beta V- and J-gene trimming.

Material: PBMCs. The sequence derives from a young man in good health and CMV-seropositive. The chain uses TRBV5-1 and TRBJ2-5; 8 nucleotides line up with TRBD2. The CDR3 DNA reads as TGCGCCAGCAGCTTGGTTGTAGCGGGGGAGACCCAGTACTTC. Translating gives CASSLVVAGETQYF.